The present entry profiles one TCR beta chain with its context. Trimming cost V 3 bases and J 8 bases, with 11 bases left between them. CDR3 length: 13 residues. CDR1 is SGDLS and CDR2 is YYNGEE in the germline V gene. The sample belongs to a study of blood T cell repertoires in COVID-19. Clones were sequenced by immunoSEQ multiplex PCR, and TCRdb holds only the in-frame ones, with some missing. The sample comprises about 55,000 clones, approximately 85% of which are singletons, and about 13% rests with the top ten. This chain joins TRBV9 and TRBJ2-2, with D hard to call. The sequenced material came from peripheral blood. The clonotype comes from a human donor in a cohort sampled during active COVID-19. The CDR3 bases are TGTGCCAGCAGCGCAGAAACCTTAGGGGAGCTGTTTTTT. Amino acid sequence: CASSAETLGELFF.